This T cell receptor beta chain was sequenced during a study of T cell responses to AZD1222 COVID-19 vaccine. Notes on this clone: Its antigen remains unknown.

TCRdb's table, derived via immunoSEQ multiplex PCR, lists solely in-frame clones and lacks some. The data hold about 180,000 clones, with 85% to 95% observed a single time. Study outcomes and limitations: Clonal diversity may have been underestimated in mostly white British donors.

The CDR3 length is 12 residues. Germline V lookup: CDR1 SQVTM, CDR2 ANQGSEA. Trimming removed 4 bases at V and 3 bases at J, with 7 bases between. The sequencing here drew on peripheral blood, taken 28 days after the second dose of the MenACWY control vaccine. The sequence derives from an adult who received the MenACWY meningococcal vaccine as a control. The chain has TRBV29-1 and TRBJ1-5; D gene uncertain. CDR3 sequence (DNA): TGCAGCGTTGCAGACCCCAATCAGCCCCAGCATTTT. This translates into CSVADPNQPQHF.